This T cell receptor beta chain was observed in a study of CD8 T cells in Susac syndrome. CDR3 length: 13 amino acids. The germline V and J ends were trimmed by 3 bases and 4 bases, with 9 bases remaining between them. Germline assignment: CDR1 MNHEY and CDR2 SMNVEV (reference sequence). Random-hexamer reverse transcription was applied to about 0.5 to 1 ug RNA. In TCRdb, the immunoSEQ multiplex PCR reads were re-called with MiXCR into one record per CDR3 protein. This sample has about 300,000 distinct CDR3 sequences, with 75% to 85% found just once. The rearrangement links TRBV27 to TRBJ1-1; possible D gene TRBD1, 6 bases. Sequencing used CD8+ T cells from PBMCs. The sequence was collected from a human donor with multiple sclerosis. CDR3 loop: CASSFGRGTEAFF. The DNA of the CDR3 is TGTGCCAGCAGTTTTGGCAGGGGCACTGAAGCTTTCTTT.